The 29 T cell receptor beta chains below come from one sample, sequenced in a study of blood T cells in healthy people across ages. Primers used in a second PCR of about 6 to 12 cycles were a sample-barcoded 5' primer and a J-beta primer mix. TCRdb processed the 5' RACE reads anew with MiXCR; each CDR3 protein has one entry. The sample consists of approximately 1,000,000 distinct CDR3 sequences, more than 30% of them appearing once. The source material was blood. Source of these receptors: a man in his late teens or twenties in good health.

Comment on this clonotype: One end of the junction fails to match germline, which may point to a read error. This rearrangement joins TRBV6-2 or TRBV6-3 to TRBJ1-2; TRBD1 matches at 7 bases. The CDR3 sequence is 18 residues long. The germline gives CDR1 MNHEY, CDR2 SVGEGT. CDR3 nucleotide sequence: TGTGTCAGCAGTTACTCGACGGGGACAGAGGACCCTAACTATGGCTACACCTTC. Its protein product is CVSSYSTGTEDPNYGYTF.

This chain joins TRBV5-1 and TRBJ2-1; 9 bases align to TRBD1. After removal of 4 bases from V and 1 base from J, the junction contained 6 bases not matched to a gene. In germline, CDR1 is SGHRS, CDR2 YFSETQ. This CDR3 comprises 16 residues. The CDR3 spells CASSNRDRDSYNEQFF. The CDR3 DNA sequence: TGCGCCAGCAGCAACCGGGACAGGGATTCCTACAATGAGCAGTTCTTC. The whole variable domain, filled in from reference TRBV5-1 and TRBJ2-1, reads KAGVTQTPRYLIKTRGQQVTLSCSPISGHRSVSWYQQTPGQGLQFLFEYFSETQRNKGNFPGRFSGRQFSNSRSEMNVSTLELGDSALYLCASSNRDRDSYNEQFFGPGTRLTVL.

This clonotype was detected only a few times. The V call is TRBV7-2, the J call TRBJ2-4, with D maybe TRBD2 (5 bases). The CDR3 sequence is 15 residues long. V was clipped by 1 base and J by 6 bases, with 13 bases between them. The germline V gene has CDR1 SGHTA and CDR2 FQGNSA. In DNA, the CDR3 is TGTGCCAGCAGCTTAGGCCAGCTTGAGGGAAACATTCAGTACTTC. Protein product: CASSLGQLEGNIQYF.

The rearrangement uses TRBV5-5 and TRBJ2-5, with D uncertain. Germline CDR1 SGHKS, CDR2 YYEKEE (reference sequence). Deletions cut 2 bases from V and 3 bases from J, with 14 bases between. The CDR3 has 15 residues. CDR3 residues: CASSLVYSEEETQYF. The CDR3 nucleotides are TGTGCCAGCAGCTTAGTATACTCTGAGGAAGAGACCCAGTACTTC.

The gene calls are TRBV7-9 and TRBJ2-5; 11 bases fit TRBD2. The CDR3 extends over 17 amino acids. Losses at the gene ends were 2 bases for V and 7 bases for J; bases not matched to a gene: 12. Per the germline V gene, CDR1 is SEHNR and CDR2 is FQNEAQ (reference sequence). In nucleotides, the CDR3 is TGTGCCAGCAGCTTAAAGGGACTAGCGGCCCCGAATGCGACCCAGTACTTC. Translation: CASSLKGLAAPNATQYF.

This clonotype was observed a handful of times. The V and J genes are TRBV3-1 and TRBJ2-3; no reliable D call. Germline V gene data show CDR1 as LGHDT and CDR2 as YNNKEL (reference sequence). V gave up 1 base and J gave up 2 bases, with 10 bases separating them. This CDR3 spans 15 amino acids. This CDR3 is CASSQGVRPTDTQYF. CDR3 DNA: TGTGCCAGCAGCCAAGGAGTTAGACCCACAGATACGCAGTATTTT.

This clonotype was detected many times. The genes are TRBV29-1 and TRBJ2-7, with 8 bases fitting TRBD1. The trim removed 8 bases at V and 4 bases at J, leaving 10 bases unmatched. Germline V CDR1 and CDR2: SQVTM, ANQGSEA. The CDR3 sequence is 13 residues long. CDR3 DNA: TGCAGCACAGGACAGGGAGAGGGTTACGAGCAGTACTTC. Residues: CSTGQGEGYEQYF.

The chain links TRBV4-3 to TRBJ2-3, with D perhaps being TRBD1 or TRBD2 (6 bases each). The CDR3 is 16 amino acids. Germline V CDR1 and CDR2: LGHNA, YSLEER. Trimming took 8 bases from V and 1 from J, leaving 19 bases between them. The CDR3 bases are TGCGCCAGCCGACCAGAAAGAGGGGGGCGCACAGATACGCAGTATTTT. Its protein is CASRPERGGRTDTQYF.

Concerning this clonotype: One base away lies a much larger clone, so this may be a sequencing read error. The rearrangement joins TRBV9 to TRBJ2-7, with D possibly TRBD2 on 6 matching bases. Trimming shortened V by 3 bases and J by 3 bases, and 16 bases separated the two germline ends. The CDR3 runs 15 residues. Germline V lookup: CDR1 SGDLS, CDR2 YYNGEE. Written as DNA, the CDR3 is TGTGCCAGCAGCGCATCCCCTGGCGGGGTCTACGAGCAGTACTTC. Translating gives CASSASPGGVYEQYF.

The chain has TRBV20-1 and TRBJ1-5, with D maybe TRBD1 (5 bases). V lost 4 bases, J lost 5 bases, and 21 bases lay in between. CDR1 is DFQATT, CDR2 SNEGSKA, per germline (reference sequence). CDR3 length equals 16 residues. The CDR3 is CSAKRPGNRSHQPQHF. DNA of the CDR3: TGCAGTGCTAAACGACCAGGGAACCGGTCGCATCAGCCCCAGCATTTT.

This clonotype was seen a handful of times. This chain joins TRBV20-1 and TRBJ2-3; 7 bases are a match to TRBD2. Germline CDR1 reads DFQATT; CDR2 reads SNEGSKA (reference sequence). The CDR3 spans 16 residues. The V and J ends lost 7 bases and 4 bases, in that order; junction bases with no gene match: 17. This CDR3 reads CSVFGGLYGEADTQYF. The DNA of the CDR3 is TGCAGTGTTTTTGGGGGACTATACGGGGAGGCAGATACGCAGTATTTT.

The gene calls are TRBV7-2 and TRBJ2-1; a weak D match, TRBD1 (5 bases). The J call may be wrong; the DNA end is better matched by TRBJ2-7. This CDR3 region has 15 residues. Germline CDR1 is SGHTA and CDR2 is FQGNSA. The CDR3: CASSLGAGPYNEQYF. The CDR3 DNA follows: TGTGCCAGCAGCTTAGGGGCAGGGCCCTACAATGAGCAGTACTTC.

This clonotype was found many times. The chain combines TRBV29-1 with TRBJ2-5; D remains unclear. The V end was cut by 5 bases, the J end by 2 bases, with 9 bases between. This CDR3 has 12 amino acids. CDR1 and CDR2 (germline): SQVTM, ANQGSEA. The DNA for the CDR3 is TGCAGCGTTTGTGAGGAGCAAGAGACCCAGTACTTC. It yields the protein CSVCEEQETQYF.

This clonotype has a handful of counts. The gene calls are TRBV30 and TRBJ1-2; no firm D call. The V gene lost 3 bases and the J gene lost 4 bases, with 15 bases spanning the gap. From germline, CDR1 is GTSNPN and CDR2 SVGIG (reference sequence). This CDR3 contains 14 residues. As DNA, the CDR3 is TGTGCCTGGAGCGCTACAGCGTTCTTCTATGGCTACACCTTC. This sequence encodes CAWSATAFFYGYTF.

V and J are TRBV7-9 and TRBJ1-5; D is unresolved. The germline V gene has CDR1 SEHNR and CDR2 FQNEAQ (reference sequence). There are 15 residues in the CDR3. Trimming took 3 bases from V and 3 from J, leaving 12 bases between them. The CDR3 region is CASSLSSQINQPQHF. CDR3 sequence (DNA): TGTGCCAGCAGCTTGTCGTCACAGATCAATCAGCCCCAGCATTTT. The whole variable domain, filled in from reference TRBV7-9 and TRBJ1-5, reads DTGVSQNPRHKITKRGQNVTFRCDPISEHNRLYWYRQTLGQGPEFLTYFQNEAQLEKSRLLSDRFSAERPKGSFSTLEIQRTEQGDSAMYLCASSLSSQINQPQHFGDGTRLSIL.

This chain connects TRBV7-2 to TRBJ2-2; D not resolved. The CDR3 is made up of 14 amino acids. With 1 base removed from V and 12 bases from J, the gap between germline ends came to 15 bases. The germline CDR1 and CDR2 sequences are SGHTA and FQGNSA. The CDR3 protein is CASSLDPTRPKLFF. CDR3 nucleotide sequence: TGTGCCAGCAGCTTAGACCCCACCCGCCCTAAGCTGTTTTTT.

The chain has TRBV4-3 and TRBJ2-7; TRBD2 is a possible D gene (5 bases). The CDR3 runs to 15 residues. V was pared by 6 bases and J by 10 bases, with 25 bases between. Per germline, CDR1 LGHNA and CDR2 YSLEER. CDR3 DNA: TGCGCCAGCAGTCGGGGTTTTGGGGAAGGAGAGACTCAGTACTTC. Its protein product is CASSRGFGEGETQYF.

This clonotype was picked up one time. One end of the junction fails to match germline, which may point to a read error. V usage is TRBV7-6 and J usage is TRBJ2-1; 7 bases align to TRBD2. Per the germline V gene, CDR1 is SGHVS and CDR2 is FNYEAQ. The CDR3 sequence is 13 residues long. CDR3 residues: CASSPWRGNERFF. DNA for the CDR3: TGTGCCAGCAGTCCGTGGCGGGGGAATGAGCGGTTCTTC.

This clonotype was seen only a few times. V usage is TRBV4-3 and J usage is TRBJ2-1; TRBD1 matches 10 bases. The CDR3 has 14 amino acids. The ends lost 4 bases at V and 8 bases at J; junction bases unmatched: 5. Germline CDR1 and CDR2: LGHNA and YSLEER. The CDR3 is CASSPDRGLDEQFF. DNA for the CDR3: TGCGCCAGCAGCCCAGACAGGGGGCTTGATGAGCAGTTCTTC.

The chain links TRBV6-5 to TRBJ1-2; D ambiguous. The V gene's germline CDR1 is MNHEY and CDR2 SVGAGI. Trimming removed 2 bases from V and 5 bases from J, with 15 bases in between. The CDR3 loop spans 15 amino acids. Written as DNA, the CDR3 is TGTGCCAGCAGTTACCAGCCAGGATTCAATTATGGCTACACCTTC. Its protein is CASSYQPGFNYGYTF.

A few counts support this clonotype. The chain combines TRBV5-1 with TRBJ2-5; maybe TRBD1 (6 bases). The closer fit of TRBJ2-7 to the DNA end suggests the J call may be wrong. The CDR3 is 13 amino acids. Per the germline V gene, CDR1 is SGHRS and CDR2 is YFSETQ. CDR3 loop: CASSSTQGYEQYF. The CDR3 DNA reads as TGCGCCAGCAGCTCGACACAGGGTTACGAGCAGTACTTC.

This clonotype was counted many times. The chain carries TRBV20-1 and TRBJ2-7, with 7 bases lining up with TRBD1. V trimming: 0 bases; J trimming: 4 bases; junction bases outside the gene matches: 3. CDR1 DFQATT and CDR2 SNEGSKA come from the germline V gene (reference sequence). The CDR3 has 13 amino acids. The CDR3, as DNA: TGCAGTGCTAGAGATCCAGGGGGTTACGAGCAGTACTTC. Protein product: CSARDPGGYEQYF.

A remark on this clonotype: One end of the junction varies from germline; a read error may be responsible. This chain uses TRBV6-6 with TRBJ1-5, with D perhaps matching TRBD1 (6 bases). CDR1 and CDR2 (germline): MNHNY, SVGAGI (reference sequence). The CDR3 spans 16 residues. The CDR3 loop reads CASSYWEPGGNQPQRF. CDR3 nucleotide sequence: TGTGCCAGCAGTTACTGGGAGCCGGGGGGCAATCAGCCCCAGCGTTTT.

The V call is TRBV9, the J call TRBJ1-1; D is ambiguous. This CDR3 is built from 14 residues. Per germline, CDR1 SGDLS and CDR2 YYNGEE. V was cut by 0 bases and J by 1 base, with 7 bases left in between. The chain's CDR3 is CASSVEHRNTEAFF. As DNA, the CDR3 is TGTGCCAGCAGCGTAGAACACCGGAACACTGAAGCTTTCTTT.

The chain employs TRBV6-5 and TRBJ2-3; 7 bases map to TRBD2. The CDR3 consists of 13 residues. Germline CDR1 and CDR2: MNHEY and SVGAGI. With 11 bases clipped from V and 1 base from J, the junction kept 6 bases outside the gene matches. Here the CDR3 reads CALGRGCTDTQYF. CDR3 DNA sequence: TGTGCCCTAGGGAGGGGTTGCACAGATACGCAGTATTTT.

V usage is TRBV5-1 and J usage is TRBJ1-2; unclear D gene. The CDR3 runs 16 residues. Per germline, CDR1 SGHRS and CDR2 YFSETQ. V was trimmed by 4 bases and J by 2 bases, leaving 18 bases between them. CDR3: CASSPEYGRRNYGYTF. The CDR3 DNA sequence: TGCGCCAGCAGCCCCGAGTATGGCCGACGAAACTATGGCTACACCTTC.

J is TRBJ2-1 and V is TRBV29-1, with D possibly TRBD1 on 7 matching bases. Germline CDR1 and CDR2: SQVTM and ANQGSEA. The ends were cut back, 2 bases at V and 11 bases at J, with 16 bases in the middle. The CDR3 sequence is 13 residues long. This CDR3 is CSVESQGGIKQFF. In nucleotides, the CDR3 is TGCAGCGTTGAAAGTCAGGGGGGTATTAAGCAGTTCTTC.

This clonotype came up a few times. The chain combines TRBV29-1 with TRBJ1-5; D remains ambiguous. The germline V and J ends were trimmed by 4 bases and 3 bases, with 10 bases remaining between them. The CDR3 is 13 amino acids. Germline lookup yields CDR1 SQVTM and CDR2 ANQGSEA. The CDR3 DNA sequence: TGCAGCGTTGCTCTCAGACCCAATCAGCCCCAGCATTTT. Residues: CSVALRPNQPQHF. Full variable domain (missing parts from reference TRBV29-1 and TRBJ1-5): SAVISQKPSRDICQRGTSLTIQCQVDSQVTMMFWYRQQPGQSLTLIATANQGSEATYESGFVIDKFPISRPNLTFSTLTVSNMSPEDSSIYLCSVALRPNQPQHFGDGTRLSIL.

This clonotype has just a few counts. Here the CDR3 DNA reads TGTGCCAGCAGTTTACTGGTAGGGGGTGGCGAAAAACTGTTTTTT. Protein: CASSLLVGGGEKLFF. This chain joins TRBV27 and TRBJ1-4; maybe TRBD1 (6 bases). From germline, CDR1 is MNHEY and CDR2 SMNVEV (reference sequence). The CDR3 length is 15 residues. V dropped 2 bases and J dropped 8 bases, with 15 bases sitting between them.